This T cell receptor (beta chain) was captured by sequencing in a study of identical twins. TCRdb recomputed calls from the 5' RACE reads with MiXCR, one row per CDR3 protein. Counted here are about 720,000 distinct CDR3 sequences, around 8.3% occurring once; the ten biggest clones make up 0.75% to 1%. With no exceptions, donors were healthy Caucasians. This CDR3 comprises 19 residues. The junction had 16 bases not matched to a gene; V was cut back by 1 base and J by 5 bases. Per germline, CDR1 LGHNA and CDR2 YSLEER. With respect to this clonotype: What it recognizes is unknown.

Study findings and constraints: Cord blood beta clonotypes present at high abundance carried fewer insertions; no such pattern appeared in memory repertoires. Beta out-of-frame sequences showed weaker excess sharing between twins.

The sample was also linked to a second study, of yellow fever vaccine responses in identical twins. In that study: A vaccine T cell response that seemed partly convergent and partly personalized was reported in twins.

The sequence derives from a woman under 30 in good health. Material for sequencing was PBMCs. V gene TRBV4-3 combines with J gene TRBJ2-2; 7 nucleotides align to TRBD1. The CDR3 spells CASSQGPSRQGGYTGELFF. The CDR3 nucleotides are TGCGCCAGCAGCCAAGGCCCTTCCAGACAGGGTGGATATACCGGGGAGCTGTTTTTT.